Each of the 11 T cell receptor beta chains below was sequenced from the same sample in a study of post-analysis software for immune sequencing data. No cognate antigen is known for these TCRs. Built from TCR beta cDNA, the libraries had unique molecular identifiers in them. TCRdb used MiXCR to reprocess the PCR reads, holding one entry per CDR3 protein. This table holds around 190,000 distinct CDR3 sequences, around 30% found once. The study, taken as a whole, reports: Higher frequency in patients than in controls was seen for 5 or 6 TRBV segments, with TRBV5-6, TRBV5-1 and TRBV20-1 among them.

The material sequenced was blood. The receptors here all came from a girl aged 2 to 17 with multiple sclerosis.

This clonotype was picked up a small number of times. It may be a read error: a sequence one base away is much more abundant. V and J are TRBV7-9 and TRBJ2-5, with 11 positions matching TRBD2. With the DNA end fitting TRBJ2-1 better, the J assignment may be wrong. The CDR3 consists of 14 residues. The germline V gene has CDR1 SEHNR and CDR2 FQNEAQ (reference sequence). The CDR3: CASRSTSGGETQFF. CDR3 nucleotides: TGTGCCAGCAGGTCAACTAGCGGGGGAGAGACCCAGTTCTTC.

This clonotype has a handful of counts. This sequence joins TRBV5-6 and TRBJ2-5; the D call may be TRBD1 or TRBD2 (5 bases each). The CDR3 length is 13 residues. Trimming removed 4 bases from V and 5 bases from J, with 12 bases in between. Germline V gives CDR1 SGHDT, CDR2 YYEEEE. This CDR3 reads CASSPGQVETQYF. In DNA, the CDR3 is TGTGCCAGCAGCCCGGGGCAGGTTGAGACCCAGTACTTC.

This clonotype appeared many times. The rearrangement joins TRBV5-1 to TRBJ2-5, with 13 nucleotides matching TRBD2. The CDR3 is 15 residues long. Germline-derived CDR1 and CDR2 are SGHRS and YFSETQ. The V gene end was trimmed by 2 bases and the J gene end by 3 bases; junction bases not matched to a gene: 1. The CDR3 sequence is CASSFGTSGEETQYF. CDR3 nucleotide sequence: TGCGCCAGCAGCTTCGGGACTAGCGGGGAAGAGACCCAGTACTTC.

This clonotype was detected once. A much larger clonotype is one base distant, so this may be a read error. V gene TRBV5-1 combines with J gene TRBJ2-1; 11 bases map to TRBD2. The J call may be incorrect, as the DNA end agrees better with TRBJ2-7. Germline CDR1 and CDR2: SGHRS and YFSETQ. The CDR3 is 16 amino acids. CDR3 bases: TGCGCCAGCAGCTTGCCGGGGACTAGCGGATACAATGAGCAGTACTTC. The encoded protein is CASSLPGTSGYNEQYF.

In regard to this clonotype: This may stem from a read error, because a much larger clone lies one nucleotide away. The chain has TRBV6-1 and TRBJ2-6; the match to TRBD1 covers 7 bases. There are 18 residues in the CDR3. CDR1 is MNHNS and CDR2 is SASEGT in the germline V gene. Trimming took 3 bases from V and 0 from J; bases not matched to a gene: 8. CDR3 in amino acids: CASSDADRVLSGANVLTF. In DNA form, the CDR3 reads TGTGCCAGCAGTGACGCTGACAGGGTCCTCTCTGGGGCCAACGTCCTGACTTTC.

This clonotype was seen repeatedly, ten times or more. This chain joins TRBV6-5 and TRBJ1-2; maybe TRBD1 (6 bases). The germline V gene has CDR1 MNHEY and CDR2 SVGAGI. CDR3 length: 15 amino acids. With 5 bases removed from V and 2 bases from J, the gap between germline ends came to 15 bases. CDR3 sequence: CASSGAWGRNYGYTF. The CDR3 nucleotides read TGTGCCAGCAGTGGGGCTTGGGGGCGCAACTATGGCTACACCTTC.

This clonotype was counted at least ten times. This rearrangement joins TRBV29-1 to TRBJ2-3; 7 nucleotides agree with TRBD1. The CDR3 is 15 amino acids. Per the germline V gene, CDR1 is SQVTM and CDR2 is ANQGSEA. Germline trimming cut 2 bases from V and 4 bases from J; bases unmatched to any gene: 9. The CDR3, as DNA: TGCAGCGTTGAAAGTGTGGAGACAGGGTCAGATACGCAGTATTTT. Amino acids: CSVESVETGSDTQYF.

This clonotype was recorded a few times. V is TRBV28 and J is TRBJ2-7; TRBD1 matches at 7 bases. Looked up from germline, CDR1 is MDHEN and CDR2 is SYDVKM. The CDR3 loop spans 16 amino acids. V gave up 5 bases and J gave up 5 bases; unmatched junction bases: 15. This CDR3 reads CASSQGVGQLPDEQYF. CDR3 nucleotides: TGTGCCAGCAGTCAGGGGGTGGGCCAACTTCCCGACGAGCAGTACTTC.

The chain links TRBV7-9 to TRBJ1-1; 9 bases are shared with TRBD1. Trimming took 5 bases from V and 4 from J; bases not matched to a gene: 5. CDR3 size: 14 residues. Germline V gene data show CDR1 as SEHNR and CDR2 as FQNEAQ (reference sequence). For the CDR3, the DNA is TGTGCCAGCAGCCCCGACAGGGGGGGCACTGAAGCTTTCTTT. It is translated as CASSPDRGGTEAFF.

This clonotype has a handful of counts. The J gene is TRBJ2-5, the V gene TRBV6-1; TRBD1 aligns across 9 bases. The germline V gene encodes CDR1 MNHNS and CDR2 SASEGT. This CDR3 has 14 amino acids. With V trimmed by 5 bases and J by 11 bases, 12 bases remained unmatched. CDR3 region: CASSPRTGANEQYF. The CDR3 DNA reads as TGTGCCAGCAGTCCCCGGACAGGGGCAAATGAGCAGTACTTC.

This clonotype was counted a few times. This chain links TRBV7-2 with TRBJ1-1; 9 nucleotides line up with TRBD1. Per germline, CDR1 SGHTA and CDR2 FQGNSA. There are 15 residues in the CDR3. The junction had 5 bases not matched to a gene; V was cut back by 0 bases and J by 6 bases. The CDR3 bases are TGTGCCAGCAGCTTAGCCGGGACAGGGATCGCTGAAGCTTTCTTT. Amino acids: CASSLAGTGIAEAFF.